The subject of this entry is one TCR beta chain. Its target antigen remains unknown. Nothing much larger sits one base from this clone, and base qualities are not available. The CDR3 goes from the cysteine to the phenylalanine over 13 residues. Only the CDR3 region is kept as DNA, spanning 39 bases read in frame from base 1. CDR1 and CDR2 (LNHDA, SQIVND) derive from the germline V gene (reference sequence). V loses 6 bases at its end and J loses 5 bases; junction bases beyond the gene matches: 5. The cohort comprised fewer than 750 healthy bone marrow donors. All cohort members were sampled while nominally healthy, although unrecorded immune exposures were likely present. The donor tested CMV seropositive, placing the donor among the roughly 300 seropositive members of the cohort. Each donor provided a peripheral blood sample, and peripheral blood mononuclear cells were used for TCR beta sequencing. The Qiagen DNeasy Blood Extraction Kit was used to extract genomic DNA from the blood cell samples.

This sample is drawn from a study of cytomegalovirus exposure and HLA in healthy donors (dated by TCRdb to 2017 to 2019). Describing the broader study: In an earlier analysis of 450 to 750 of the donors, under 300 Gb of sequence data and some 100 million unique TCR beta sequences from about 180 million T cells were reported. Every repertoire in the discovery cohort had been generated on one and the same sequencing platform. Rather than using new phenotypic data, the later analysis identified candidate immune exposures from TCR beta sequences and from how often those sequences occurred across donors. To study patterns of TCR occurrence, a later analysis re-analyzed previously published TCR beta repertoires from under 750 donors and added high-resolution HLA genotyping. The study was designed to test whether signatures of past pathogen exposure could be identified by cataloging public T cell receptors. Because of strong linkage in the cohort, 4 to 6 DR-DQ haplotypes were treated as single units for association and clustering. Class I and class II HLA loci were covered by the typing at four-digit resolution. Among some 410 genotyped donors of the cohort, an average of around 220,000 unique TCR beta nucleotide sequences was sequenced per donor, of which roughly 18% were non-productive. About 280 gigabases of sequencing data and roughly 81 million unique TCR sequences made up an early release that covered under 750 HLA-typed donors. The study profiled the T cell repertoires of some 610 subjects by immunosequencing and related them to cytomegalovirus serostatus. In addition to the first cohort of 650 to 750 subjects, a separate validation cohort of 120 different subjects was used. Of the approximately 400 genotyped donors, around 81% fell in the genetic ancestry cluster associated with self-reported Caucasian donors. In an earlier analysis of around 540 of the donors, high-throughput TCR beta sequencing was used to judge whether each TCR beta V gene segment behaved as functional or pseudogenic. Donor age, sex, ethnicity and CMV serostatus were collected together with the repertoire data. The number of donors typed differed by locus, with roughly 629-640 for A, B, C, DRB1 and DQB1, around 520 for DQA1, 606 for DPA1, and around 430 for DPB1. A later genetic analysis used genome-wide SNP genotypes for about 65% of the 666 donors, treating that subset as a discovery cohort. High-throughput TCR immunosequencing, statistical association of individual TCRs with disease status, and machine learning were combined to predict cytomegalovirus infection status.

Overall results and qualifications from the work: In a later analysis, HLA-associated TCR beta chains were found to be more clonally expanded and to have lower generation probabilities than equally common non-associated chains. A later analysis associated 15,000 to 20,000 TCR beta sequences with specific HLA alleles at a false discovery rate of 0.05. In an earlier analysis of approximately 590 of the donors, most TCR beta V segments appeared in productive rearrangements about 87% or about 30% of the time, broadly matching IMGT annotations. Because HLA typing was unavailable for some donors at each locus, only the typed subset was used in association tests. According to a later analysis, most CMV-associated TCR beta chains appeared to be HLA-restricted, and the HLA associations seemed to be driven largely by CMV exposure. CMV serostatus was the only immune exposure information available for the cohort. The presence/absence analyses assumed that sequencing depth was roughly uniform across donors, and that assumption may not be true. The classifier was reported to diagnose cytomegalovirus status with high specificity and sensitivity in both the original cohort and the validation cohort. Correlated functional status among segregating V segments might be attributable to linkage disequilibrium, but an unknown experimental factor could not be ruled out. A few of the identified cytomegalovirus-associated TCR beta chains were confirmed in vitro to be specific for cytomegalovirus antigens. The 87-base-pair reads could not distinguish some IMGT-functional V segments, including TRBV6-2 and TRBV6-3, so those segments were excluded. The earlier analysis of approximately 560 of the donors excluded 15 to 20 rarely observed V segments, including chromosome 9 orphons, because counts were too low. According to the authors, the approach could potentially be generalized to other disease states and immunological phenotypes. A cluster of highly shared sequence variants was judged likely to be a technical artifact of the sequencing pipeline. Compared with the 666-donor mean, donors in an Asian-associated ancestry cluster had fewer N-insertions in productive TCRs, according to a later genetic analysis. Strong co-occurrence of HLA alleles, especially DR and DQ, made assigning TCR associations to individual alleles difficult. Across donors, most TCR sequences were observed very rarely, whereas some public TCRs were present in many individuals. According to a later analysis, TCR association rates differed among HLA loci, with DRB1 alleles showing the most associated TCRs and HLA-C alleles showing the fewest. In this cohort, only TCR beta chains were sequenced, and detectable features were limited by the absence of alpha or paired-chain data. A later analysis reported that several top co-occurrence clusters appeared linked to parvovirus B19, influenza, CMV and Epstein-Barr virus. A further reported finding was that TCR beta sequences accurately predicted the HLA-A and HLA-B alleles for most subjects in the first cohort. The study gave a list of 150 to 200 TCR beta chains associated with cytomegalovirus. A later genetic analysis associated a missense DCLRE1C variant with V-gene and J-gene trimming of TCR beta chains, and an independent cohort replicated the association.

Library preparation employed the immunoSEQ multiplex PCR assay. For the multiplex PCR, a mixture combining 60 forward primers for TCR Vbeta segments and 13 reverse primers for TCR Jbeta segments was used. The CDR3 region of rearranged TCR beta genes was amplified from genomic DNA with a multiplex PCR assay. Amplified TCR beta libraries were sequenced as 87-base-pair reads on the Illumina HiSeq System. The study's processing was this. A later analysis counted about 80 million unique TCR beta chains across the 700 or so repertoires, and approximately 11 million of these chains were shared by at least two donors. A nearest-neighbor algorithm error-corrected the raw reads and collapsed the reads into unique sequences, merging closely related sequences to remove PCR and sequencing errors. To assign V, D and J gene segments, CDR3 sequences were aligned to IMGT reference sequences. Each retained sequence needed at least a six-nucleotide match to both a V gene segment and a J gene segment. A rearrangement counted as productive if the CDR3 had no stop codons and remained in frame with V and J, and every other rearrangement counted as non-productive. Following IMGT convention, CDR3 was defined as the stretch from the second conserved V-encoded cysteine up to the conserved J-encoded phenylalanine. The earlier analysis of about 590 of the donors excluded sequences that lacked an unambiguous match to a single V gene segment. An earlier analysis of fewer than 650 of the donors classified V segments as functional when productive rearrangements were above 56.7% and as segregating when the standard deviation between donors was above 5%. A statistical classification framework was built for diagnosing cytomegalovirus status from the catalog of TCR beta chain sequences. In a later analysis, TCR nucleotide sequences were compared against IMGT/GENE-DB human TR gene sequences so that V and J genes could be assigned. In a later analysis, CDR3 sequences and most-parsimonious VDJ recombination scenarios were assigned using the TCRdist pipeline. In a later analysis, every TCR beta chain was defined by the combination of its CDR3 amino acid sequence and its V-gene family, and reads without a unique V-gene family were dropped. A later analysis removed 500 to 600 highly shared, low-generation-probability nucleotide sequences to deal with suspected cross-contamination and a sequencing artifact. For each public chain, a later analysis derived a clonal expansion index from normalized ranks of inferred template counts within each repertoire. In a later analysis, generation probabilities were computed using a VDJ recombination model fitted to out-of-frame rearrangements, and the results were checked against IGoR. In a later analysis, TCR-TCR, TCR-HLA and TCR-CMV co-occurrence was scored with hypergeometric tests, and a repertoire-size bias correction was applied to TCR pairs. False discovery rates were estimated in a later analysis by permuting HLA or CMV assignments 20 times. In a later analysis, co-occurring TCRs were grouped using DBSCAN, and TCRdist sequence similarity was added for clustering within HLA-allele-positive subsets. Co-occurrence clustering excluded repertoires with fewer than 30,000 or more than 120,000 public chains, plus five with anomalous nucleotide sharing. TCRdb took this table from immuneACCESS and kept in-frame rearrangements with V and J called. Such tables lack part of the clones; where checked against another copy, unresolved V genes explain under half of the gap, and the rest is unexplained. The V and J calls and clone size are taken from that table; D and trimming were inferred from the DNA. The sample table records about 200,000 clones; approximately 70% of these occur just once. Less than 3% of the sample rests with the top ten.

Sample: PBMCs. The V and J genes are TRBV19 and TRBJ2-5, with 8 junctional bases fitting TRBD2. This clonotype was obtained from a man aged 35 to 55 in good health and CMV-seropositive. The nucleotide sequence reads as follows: TGTGCCAGTAGCCCGGGAGGGTCGGAGACCCAGTACTTC. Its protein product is CASSPGGSETQYF.